Listed below are T cell receptor beta chains from one sample, sequenced in a study of cytomegalovirus exposure and HLA in healthy donors. Some clones are missing from TCRdb's copy, which holds only in-frame ones; the method was immunoSEQ multiplex PCR. Seen here are about 110,000 clones, over 75% observed once, and the top ten hold 8.6%. Sequenced material: PBMCs. The receptors originated from a woman aged 40 to 49 in good health and CMV-seropositive. Each CDR3 is given with its conserved first and last residue. A D gene is named only where the DNA matches it firmly. Clone size, where shown, is once, few, many, or a class for clones that have expanded.

V gene	CDR3 length	clone size	D gene	J gene	CDR3 protein	CDR3 DNA
TRBV28	14	.	TRBD2	TRBJ2-5	CASSLPGGSETQYF	TGTGCCAGCAGTTTACCGGGAGGTTCGGAGACCCAGTACTTC
TRBV6-1	15	.	TRBD2	TRBJ2-3	CASSESGGRGDTQYF	TGTGCCAGCAGTGAATCTGGCGGGAGGGGAGATACGCAGTATTTT
TRBV29-1	18	few	TRBD1	TRBJ1-2	CSVRVSGGQATSDYGYTF	TGCAGCGTTCGAGTCTCAGGGGGACAGGCCACCTCTGACTATGGCTACACCTTC
TRBV7-7	13	.	.	TRBJ2-5	CASSPSYRETQYF	TGTGCCAGCAGCCCCTCATACAGGGAGACCCAGTACTTC
TRBV7-2	15	.	TRBD2	TRBJ2-5	CASSAVLAGVDEQYF	TGTGCCAGCAGTGCCGTGCTAGCGGGAGTTGATGAGCAGTACTTC
TRBV28	14	.	TRBD1	TRBJ1-2	CASRRTGTNYGYTF	TGTGCCAGCAGGCGGACAGGGACTAACTATGGCTACACCTTC
TRBV7-9	16	.	TRBD1	TRBJ1-6	CASSRPSRGYNSPLHF	TGTGCCAGCAGCCGACCCTCCAGGGGGTATAATTCACCCCTCCACTTT
TRBV7-9	15	.	.	TRBJ1-3	CASSLVRNSGNTIYF	TGTGCCAGCAGCCTCGTGCGGAACTCTGGAAACACCATATATTTT
TRBV5-1	15	.	TRBD1	TRBJ1-2	CASSSLTGTGNGYTF	TGCGCCAGCAGCTCCCTAACCGGGACAGGGAATGGCTACACCTTC
TRBV7-7	15	.	TRBD2	TRBJ2-1	CASSSSGTGHGEQFF	TGTGCTAGCAGCTCTAGCGGGACGGGTCACGGTGAGCAGTTCTTC
TRBV12-5	15	.	TRBD1	TRBJ1-1	CASGLPRQGGTEAFF	TGTGCTAGTGGTTTGCCCAGACAGGGGGGAACTGAAGCTTTCTTT
TRBV5-8	13	.	.	TRBJ2-5	CASSRDFAETQYF	TGTGCCAGCAGCAGGGACTTCGCAGAGACCCAGTACTTC
TRBV2	15	.	TRBD1	TRBJ1-6	CASEGQGLGNSPLHF	TGTGCCAGCGAGGGACAGGGGCTTGGGAATTCACCCCTCCACTTT
TRBV18	12	few	.	TRBJ1-1	CASSLREAEAFF	TGTGCCAGCTCACTCAGGGAAGCTGAAGCTTTCTTT
TRBV28	16	.	.	TRBJ2-7	CASSLGQIFFRDEQYF	TGTGCCAGCAGTTTGGGGCAGATCTTTTTCAGGGACGAGCAGTACTTC
TRBV7-2	14	.	.	TRBJ2-7	CASSGQGGPYEQYF	TGTGCCAGCAGCGGACAGGGAGGGCCCTACGAGCAGTACTTC
TRBV18	11	.	.	TRBJ2-5	CASSRGREQYF	TGTGCCAGCTCACGTGGACGGGAGCAGTACTTC
TRBV5-1	17	.	.	TRBJ2-1	CASSPPRGWPTRNEQFF	TGCGCCAGCAGCCCTCCTCGGGGATGGCCTACTAGGAATGAGCAGTTCTTC
TRBV27	14	.	.	TRBJ2-7	CASSLTEISYEQYF	TGTGCCAGCAGTTTAACAGAGATCTCCTACGAGCAGTACTTC
TRBV13	14	.	.	TRBJ1-1	CASSPLLKNTEAFF	TGTGCCAGCAGCCCCCTCCTTAAGAACACTGAAGCTTTCTTT
TRBV5-1	17	.	TRBD2	TRBJ2-1	CASSLGGGLGSYNEQFF	TGCGCCAGCAGCTTGGGGGGGGGACTAGGCTCCTACAATGAGCAGTTCTTC
TRBV27	14	.	.	TRBJ2-1	CASSLYSSYNEQFF	TGTGCCAGCAGTTTGTATAGCTCCTACAATGAGCAGTTCTTC
TRBV19	15	once	TRBD1	TRBJ1-2	CASLRDRGSNYGYTF	TGTGCCAGTCTCCGGGACAGGGGGTCTAACTATGGCTACACCTTC
TRBV28	13	.	TRBD1	TRBJ1-5	CASSQGAEQPQHF	TGTGCCAGCAGTCAGGGGGCGGAGCAGCCCCAGCATTTT
TRBV5-6	16	.	.	TRBJ2-6	CASSLDRVSGANVLTF	TGTGCCAGCAGCTTGGACAGGGTCTCTGGGGCCAACGTCCTGACTTTC
TRBV19	16	.	.	TRBJ2-6	CATRRSRALGMGVLTF	TGTGCCACCAGAAGGTCGCGGGCCCTAGGTATGGGCGTCCTGACTTTC
TRBV28	14	.	.	TRBJ1-4	CASSFRSLREKLFF	TGTGCCAGCAGTTTCAGGTCCCTACGTGAAAAACTGTTTTTT
TRBV11-3	15	.	TRBD2	TRBJ2-3	CASSLDAGGGDTQYF	TGTGCCAGCAGCTTAGATGCGGGAGGAGGGGATACGCAGTATTTT
TRBV29-1	15	once	TRBD2	TRBJ2-5	CSVPGTRGPQETQYF	TGCAGCGTTCCCGGGACTAGGGGCCCCCAAGAGACCCAGTACTTC
TRBV28	18	few	.	TRBJ2-5	CASSLNFWTGWGGETQYF	TGTGCCAGCAGTTTAAACTTCTGGACAGGGTGGGGGGGGGAGACCCAGTACTTC
TRBV5-1	18	.	TRBD2	TRBJ2-1	CASSHGLAGGISYNEQFF	TGCGCCAGCAGCCACGGACTAGCGGGAGGCATCTCCTACAATGAGCAGTTCTTC
TRBV10-3	17	.	TRBD2	TRBJ2-7	CAISGPGGREGLYEQYF	TGTGCCATCAGTGGACCGGGGGGGCGGGAGGGCCTCTACGAGCAGTACTTC
TRBV5-1	15	once	TRBD2	TRBJ2-2	CASSTGTSVSGELFF	TGCGCCAGCAGCACCGGGACTAGCGTTTCCGGGGAGCTGTTTTTT
TRBV15	15	few	.	TRBJ2-6	CATSRDNPGANVLTF	TGTGCCACCAGCAGAGATAATCCTGGGGCCAACGTCCTGACTTTC
TRBV5-4	17	.	.	TRBJ2-2	CASSLPQGIGVAGELFF	TGTGCCAGCAGCTTGCCCCAGGGCATAGGGGTAGCCGGGGAGCTGTTTTTT
TRBV28	15	.	TRBD2	TRBJ2-7	CASSFIGEGTYEQYF	TGTGCCAGCAGTTTTATCGGGGAGGGAACCTACGAGCAGTACTTC
TRBV23-1	20	.	TRBD2	TRBJ2-5	CASSPPTSGVAGGIQETQYF	TGCGCCAGCAGTCCTCCAACATCCGGCGTAGCGGGGGGGATCCAAGAGACCCAGTACTTC
TRBV11-2	17	.	TRBD2	TRBJ2-1	CASSFRETSGSPREQFF	TGTGCCAGCAGCTTCCGGGAGACTAGCGGGAGCCCCCGTGAGCAGTTCTTC
TRBV7-9	15	.	.	TRBJ1-2	CASSPGPGTKYGYTF	TGTGCCAGCAGCCCGGGGCCCGGGACAAAGTATGGCTACACCTTC
TRBV5-1	16	.	TRBD1	TRBJ2-3	CASSRYGTGAGDTQYF	TGCGCCAGCAGCCGGTACGGGACAGGGGCCGGAGATACGCAGTATTTT
TRBV28	14	.	.	TRBJ1-5	CASRQGGGNQPQHF	TGTGCCAGCAGGCAGGGTGGGGGCAATCAGCCCCAGCATTTT
TRBV6-5	14	.	TRBD1	TRBJ1-5	CATRETGENQPQHF	TGTGCCACCAGAGAAACAGGGGAGAATCAGCCCCAGCATTTT
TRBV9	14	few	.	TRBJ1-1	CASSVSGDRLEAFF	TGTGCCAGCAGCGTAAGTGGCGACAGGCTTGAAGCTTTCTTT
TRBV2	17	.	TRBD2	TRBJ2-7	CASSATLAGGGQDEQYF	TGTGCCAGCAGCGCTACCTTAGCGGGAGGGGGGCAAGACGAGCAGTACTTC
TRBV7-9	13	few	.	TRBJ1-1	CASSLIQNTEAFF	TGTGCCAGCAGCTTAATCCAGAACACTGAAGCTTTCTTT
TRBV4-3	18	.	TRBD2	TRBJ2-5	CASSQETIKAGGMETQYF	TGCGCCAGCAGCCAAGAGACCATTAAGGCGGGGGGGATGGAGACCCAGTACTTC